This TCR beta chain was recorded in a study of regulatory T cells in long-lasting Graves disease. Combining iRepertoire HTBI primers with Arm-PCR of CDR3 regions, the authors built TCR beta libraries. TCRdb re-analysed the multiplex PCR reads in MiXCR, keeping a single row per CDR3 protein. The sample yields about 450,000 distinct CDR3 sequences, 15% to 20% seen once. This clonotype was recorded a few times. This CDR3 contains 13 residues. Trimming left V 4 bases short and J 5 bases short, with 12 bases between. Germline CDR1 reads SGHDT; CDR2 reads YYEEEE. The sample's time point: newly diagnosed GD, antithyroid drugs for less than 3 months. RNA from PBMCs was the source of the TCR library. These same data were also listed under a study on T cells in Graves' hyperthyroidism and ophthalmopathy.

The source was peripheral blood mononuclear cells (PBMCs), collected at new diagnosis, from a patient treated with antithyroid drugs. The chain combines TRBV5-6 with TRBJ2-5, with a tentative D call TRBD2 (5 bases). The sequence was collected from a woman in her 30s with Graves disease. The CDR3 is CASSPSRWETQYF. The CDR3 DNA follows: TGTGCCAGCAGCCCTAGCAGATGGGAGACCCAGTACTTC.